The clone carrying this TCR beta chain has more than one count but fewer than ten. This specimen belongs to a study of regulatory T cells in long-lasting Graves disease. The time point: newly diagnosed GD, antithyroid drugs for less than 3 months. PBMC-extracted RNA yielded the TCR library. The V gene's germline CDR1 is ENHRY and CDR2 SYGVKD. Trimming pared 6 bases from V and 6 bases from J, leaving 18 bases between. The CDR3 has 15 amino acids. Sequencing libraries for TCR beta were prepared with iRepertoire HTBI primers and Arm-PCR of CDR3 regions. TCRdb called the multiplex PCR reads again in MiXCR, with one record for every CDR3 protein. The repertoire includes about 560,000 distinct CDR3 sequences, more than 15% of them detected once, and approximately 12% sits in the top ten. Another study also made use of these data, one on T cells in Graves' hyperthyroidism and ophthalmopathy. From that second work: Patients aged 18 to 65 with hyperthyroidism were newly diagnosed, with duration under 2 months. Patients with ophthalmopathy were separated from those with stable hyperthyroidism by a 13 V-J model.

Sequenced material: peripheral blood mononuclear cells (PBMCs), taken at new diagnosis, from a patient treated with antithyroid drugs. This TCR was sampled from a man between 18 and 29 years old with Graves disease. This chain links TRBV10-3 with TRBJ2-1; D perhaps matches TRBD2 (6 bases). Here the CDR3 DNA reads TGTGCCATCAGCCATAGCACTAGCAGCGTCAATGAGCAGTTCTTC. It encodes CAISHSTSSVNEQFF.